These 8 T cell receptor beta chains originate from one sample sequenced in a study of blood T cells in healthy people across ages. A J-beta primer mix and a sample-barcoded 5' primer were used in a second PCR of roughly 6 to 11 cycles. MiXCR, applied by TCRdb to the 5' RACE reads, yields one record per CDR3 protein. The repertoire includes around 820,000 distinct CDR3 sequences, roughly 25% of them detected once, and under 4% sits in the top ten. The same data also went into a second study, on T cells of mothers and their children.

Specimen: blood. The receptors come from a boy between 10 and 17 years old in good health.

This clonotype was counted between two and nine times. V and J are TRBV7-9 and TRBJ2-3; 12 bases align to TRBD2. CDR3 length: 16 residues. The germline CDR1 and CDR2 sequences are SEHNR and FQNEAQ (reference sequence). The V and J ends lost 4 bases and 2 bases, in that order; junction bases with no gene match: 4. In DNA form, the CDR3 reads TGTGCCAGCAGCTCCGGACTAGCGGGACACACAGATACGCAGTATTTT. It translates to CASSSGLAGHTDTQYF.

J is TRBJ1-3 and V is TRBV20-1, with no clear D. The CDR3 totals 14 residues. The germline V gene has CDR1 DFQATT and CDR2 SNEGSKA (reference sequence). V dropped 3 bases and J dropped 0 bases, with 9 bases sitting between them. CDR3 residues: CSASPLNSGNTIYF. The CDR3 nucleotides are TGCAGTGCTAGTCCCCTGAACTCTGGAAACACCATATATTTT.

This clonotype was picked up a small number of times. The chain uses TRBV7-2 and TRBJ2-1, with 10 bases lining up with TRBD1. The germline gives CDR1 SGHTA, CDR2 FQGNSA. There are 17 residues in the CDR3. Germline trimming cut 3 bases from V and 9 bases from J; bases unmatched to any gene: 14. CDR3 sequence (DNA): TGTGCCAGCAGCTTGGCCGGTCGACAGGGGGCCTACGGTGAGCAGTTCTTC. Translation gives CASSLAGRQGAYGEQFF.

V and J are TRBV5-1 and TRBJ2-5; 7 bases are a match to TRBD2. V was clipped by 3 bases and J by 3 bases; unmatched bases: 5. Germline V gene sequence: CDR1 SGHRS, CDR2 YFSETQ. There are 14 residues in the CDR3. CDR3 sequence reads: CASSSGRHEETQYF. In DNA, the CDR3 is TGCGCCAGCAGCTCCGGGAGGCACGAAGAGACCCAGTACTTC.

Here the CDR3 reads CASSRAPNYEQYF. The CDR3 nucleotides read TGTGCCAGCAGCAGGGCCCCGAACTACGAGCAGTACTTC. The J gene is TRBJ2-7, the V gene TRBV21-1; whether TRBD2, the table's D call, matches the DNA was not checked. TRBV21-1 is described as a pseudogene. The length of the CDR3 is 13 residues.

The rearrangement joins TRBV5-1 to TRBJ2-1; the match to TRBD2 covers 11 bases. Trimming cost V 2 bases and J 8 bases; bases outside gene matches: 18. The germline gives CDR1 SGHRS, CDR2 YFSETQ. The CDR3 runs to 19 residues. CDR3 in amino acids: CASSFELAGVKGMVHEQFF. The CDR3 bases are TGCGCCAGCAGCTTCGAACTAGCGGGGGTTAAGGGGATGGTCCATGAGCAGTTCTTC.

The chain carries TRBV29-1 and TRBJ2-1; maybe TRBD2 (6 bases). Trimming shortened V by 7 bases and J by 0 bases, and 13 bases separated the two germline ends. This CDR3 spans 14 amino acids. Germline CDR1 reads SQVTM; CDR2 reads ANQGSEA. CDR3 amino acids: CSGRSGYSYNEQFF. CDR3 DNA: TGCAGCGGACGTAGCGGATACTCCTACAATGAGCAGTTCTTC.

This clonotype was seen many times. The CDR3 sequence: CASSRLAGGPVAYNEQFF. The CDR3 nucleotides read TGTGCCAGCAGCAGACTAGCGGGAGGGCCAGTAGCCTACAATGAGCAGTTCTTC. This sequence joins TRBV7-6 and TRBJ2-1, with TRBD2 matching 14 bases. Germline assignment: CDR1 SGHVS and CDR2 FNYEAQ. This CDR3 region has 18 residues. Trimming took 5 bases from V and 2 from J; bases not matched to a gene: 8.